Shown below are 5 T cell receptor beta chains from a single sample sequenced in a study of blood T cell repertoires in COVID-19. Some clones are missing from TCRdb's copy, which holds only in-frame ones; the method was immunoSEQ multiplex PCR. The sample has 350,000 to 550,000 clones, approximately 90% seen once. Sequencing was done on a sample of peripheral blood. These receptors all stem from a woman aged 25 to 39 with acute or convalescent COVID-19.

This sequence joins TRBV6-5 and TRBJ2-7, with D possibly being TRBD2 (5 bases). The CDR3 length is 12 residues. The ends were cut back, 6 bases at V and 5 bases at J, with 11 bases in the middle. Germline V CDR1 and CDR2: MNHEY, SVGAGI. In DNA form, the CDR3 reads TGTGCCAGCAGCATGAACGGGGACGAGCAGTACTTC. This gives the protein CASSMNGDEQYF.

This clone has only a few counts. The chain links TRBV6-6 to TRBJ1-3; D unclear. CDR1 is MNHNY and CDR2 is SVGAGI in the germline V gene (reference sequence). This CDR3 is 15 amino acids long. V was cut by 3 bases and J by 0 bases, with 9 bases left in between. CDR3 bases: TGTGCCAGCAGTTATGGGGAGAGCTCTGGAAACACCATATATTTT. The encoded protein is CASSYGESSGNTIYF.

This clone occurred once. V is TRBV12-3 or TRBV12-4 and J is TRBJ2-7; 8 bases line up with TRBD1. V lost 10 bases and J lost 1; bases outside the gene matches: 6. The CDR3 consists of 13 residues. The CDR3 is CATQGARSYEQYF. As DNA, the CDR3 is TGTGCCACTCAGGGGGCTAGGTCCTACGAGCAGTACTTC.

The genes are TRBV19 and TRBJ1-6, with a weak D call TRBD1 (5 bases). V was cut by 7 bases and J by 5 bases, with 21 bases left in between. This CDR3 has 17 residues. Germline V gives CDR1 LNHDA, CDR2 SQIVND (reference sequence). The CDR3 DNA sequence: TGTGCCAGTACCAACACCGCGAGGACATCAAATAATTCACCCCTCCACTTT. The encoded protein is CASTNTARTSNNSPLHF.

In regard to this clone: Compared with germline, one end of the junction differs, possibly owing to a read error. The CDR3 nucleotides are TGTGCCAACAGCCCCGGGACTAGCAGCACTTTCGAGCAGTACTTC. This encodes CANSPGTSSTFEQYF. V and J are TRBV9 and TRBJ2-7; 9 nucleotides line up with TRBD2. There are 15 residues in the CDR3. Germline V gives CDR1 SGDLS, CDR2 YYNGEE.